This TCR beta chain was sequenced for a study of T cell repertoires in cytomegalovirus infection. For the study at large: Recently identified HLA-C-restricted CMV epitopes and well-studied HLA-B-restricted CMV epitopes were used by the study. Matching HLA type, along with CMV infection, was indicated by public TCR beta signatures.

The CDR3 runs 14 residues. From germline, CDR1 is MNHEY and CDR2 SMNVEV (reference sequence). The trim removed 5 bases at V and 1 base at J, leaving 5 bases unmatched. Study findings and constraints: Totalled public TCR beta family frequency picked out people who carried CMV plus the relevant HLA.

TCRdb recomputed calls from the reads with MiXCR, one row per CDR3 protein. The sample carries 750,000 to 950,000 distinct CDR3 sequences, 25% to 35% recorded once. This clonotype has a handful of counts. The antigen remains unidentified. This clonotype was sampled from a human donor in good health (CMV status not recorded). Some clones in this sample may be carry-over from other donors' samples. The rearrangement links TRBV27 to TRBJ2-7, with TRBD2 matching over 7 bases. Sample: cultured CD8+ T cells from PBMCs, taken from culture after CMV antigen stimulation. CDR3 loop: CASSEVGGSYEQYV. The CDR3 bases are TGTGCCAGCAGTGAGGTGGGAGGGTCCTACGAGCAGTACGTC.